Following are 24 T cell receptor beta chains from one sample sequenced in a study of cytomegalovirus exposure and HLA in healthy donors (dated by TCRdb to about 2017). The library came from the immunoSEQ multiplex PCR assay. For the multiplex PCR, a mixture combining 60 forward primers for TCR Vbeta segments and 13 reverse primers for TCR Jbeta segments was used. TCRdb stores this immuneACCESS table with in-frame sequences only. Part of the clones is absent; in the studies checked, under half of the shortfall reflects unresolved V genes, and no reason is known for the rest. The sample table lists some 180,000 clones, 75% to 85% of them with a count of one. The ten top clones hold around 2.3% of the sample. The sample taken for sequencing was PBMCs. The receptors shown here come from a woman in her thirties in good health and CMV-seropositive.

This clone has only a few counts. The chain links TRBV7-9 to TRBJ2-2, with D perhaps TRBD1 (5 bases). Trimming removed 0 bases at V and 1 base at J, with 9 bases between. This CDR3 has 16 residues. Germline CDR1 is SEHNR and CDR2 is FQNEAQ (reference sequence). CDR3 DNA sequence: TGTGCCAGCAGCTTAGCACGAGACAGGAACACCGGGGAGCTGTTTTTT. Protein product: CASSLARDRNTGELFF.

This CDR3 is CASSMDFGDEQFF. In DNA, the CDR3 is TGTGCCAGCAGCATGGACTTTGGCGATGAGCAGTTCTTC. The chain recombines TRBV7-3 with TRBJ2-1; tentatively, D is TRBD2 (5 bases). This CDR3 contains 13 residues. The ends were cut back, 5 bases at V and 8 bases at J, with 13 bases in the middle. From germline, CDR1 is SGHTA and CDR2 FQGTGA. The entire variable domain, with the rest obtained from reference TRBV7-3 and TRBJ2-1, is as follows: GAGVSQTPSNKVTEKGKYVELRCDPISGHTALYWYRQSLGQGPEFLIYFQGTGAADDSGLPNDRFFAVRPEGSVSTLKIQRTERGDSAVYLCASSMDFGDEQFFGPGTRLTVL.

V and J are TRBV4-1 and TRBJ2-7, with D possibly matching TRBD2 (6 bases). Trimming left V 2 bases short and J 0 bases short, with 14 bases between. This CDR3 has 16 amino acids. CDR1 and CDR2 from the germline V gene are MGHRA and YSYEKL. In DNA, the CDR3 is TGCGCCAGCAGCCAACCGGGGAGGACGAACTCCTACGAGCAGTACTTC. Residues: CASSQPGRTNSYEQYF.

The gene calls are TRBV18 and TRBJ1-1; D unclear. The CDR3 sequence is 13 residues long. Germline V gene data show CDR1 as KGHSH and CDR2 as LQKENI. The germline V and J ends were trimmed by 1 base and 1 base, with 4 bases remaining between them. CDR3 coding DNA: TGTGCCAGCTCACCACAGAGGAACACTGAAGCTTTCTTT. Amino acids: CASSPQRNTEAFF.

Comment on this clone: The junction differs from germline at one of its ends, possibly a read error. V and J are TRBV4-1 and TRBJ2-6; 8 bases agree with TRBD2. This CDR3 has 21 residues. Germline CDR1 and CDR2: MGHRA and YSYEKL. The DNA of the CDR3 is TGCGCCAGCAGCCAAGACTTGGGCCGGGGGGGCTACACGGTTGGGGCCAACGGCCTGACTTTC. It yields the protein CASSQDLGRGGYTVGANGLTF.

The chain recombines TRBV7-2 with TRBJ1-2; no clear D gene. Trimming removed 3 bases from V and 7 bases from J, with 12 bases in between. CDR1 SGHTA and CDR2 FQGNSA come from the germline V gene. The CDR3 covers 13 residues. CDR3 in DNA: TGTGCCAGCAGCTTGTACGGGGAGCGTGGCTACACCTTC. Translation: CASSLYGERGYTF.

This rearrangement joins TRBV19 to TRBJ2-5; the D is unclear. The germline V and J ends were trimmed by 0 bases and 0 bases, with 5 bases remaining between them. This CDR3 is built from 14 residues. CDR1 and CDR2 from the germline V gene are LNHDA and SQIVND (reference sequence). CDR3 residues: CASSIDTDQETQYF. CDR3 in DNA: TGTGCCAGTAGTATAGATACAGACCAAGAGACCCAGTACTTC.

V and J are TRBV28 and TRBJ2-7; a possible D gene is TRBD1 (5 bases). The CDR3 totals 10 residues. Trimming removed 8 bases from V and 4 bases from J, with 6 bases in between. Germline loops: CDR1 MDHEN, CDR2 SYDVKM. The CDR3 sequence is CASGAYEQYF. The CDR3 DNA reads as TGTGCCAGCGGGGCGTACGAGCAGTACTTC.

The chain uses TRBV5-1 and TRBJ1-3; D is ambiguous. The germline V gene encodes CDR1 SGHRS and CDR2 YFSETQ. CDR3 length equals 16 residues. Trimming cost V 0 bases and J 2 bases, with 12 bases left between them. The CDR3 coding sequence is TGCGCCAGCAGCTTGGAGGTCGGGGTTCCTGGAAACACCATATATTTT. Translating gives CASSLEVGVPGNTIYF.

V is TRBV6-6 and J is TRBJ2-7, with a weak D call TRBD1 (6 bases). The CDR3 spans 14 residues. V was pared by 6 bases and J by 0 bases, with 12 bases between. Germline CDR1 and CDR2: MNHNY and SVGAGI (reference sequence). The CDR3 is CASRRDTDSYEQYF. In DNA, the CDR3 is TGTGCCAGCAGAAGGGACACCGACTCCTACGAGCAGTACTTC.

V and J are TRBV10-2 and TRBJ2-3, with D perhaps TRBD2 (5 bases). The CDR3 extends over 15 amino acids. CDR1 is WSHSY and CDR2 is SAAADI in the germline V gene. V dropped 6 bases and J dropped 2 bases, with 15 bases sitting between them. The CDR3 coding sequence is TGCGCCAGCAGGCTAGCTGAAAGAAACACAGATACGCAGTATTTT. Protein sequence: CASRLAERNTDTQYF.

The chain joins TRBV28 to TRBJ2-3; 8 positions agree with TRBD2. The germline V gene has CDR1 MDHEN and CDR2 SYDVKM. V shed 9 bases, J shed 4 bases, and the junction held 3 bases outside the gene matches. This CDR3 contains 12 residues. The CDR3 DNA sequence: TGTGCCAGTGGGACTAGACCAGATACGCAGTATTTT. It yields the protein CASGTRPDTQYF.

V and J are TRBV5-5 and TRBJ2-7, with 10 bases that match TRBD1. The V gene end was trimmed by 5 bases and the J gene end by 6 bases; junction bases not matched to a gene: 5. Per the germline V gene, CDR1 is SGHKS and CDR2 is YYEKEE (reference sequence). This CDR3 region has 13 residues. The CDR3 DNA reads as TGTGCCAGCAGTTGGACAGGGGGAGGCGAGCAGTACTTC. Its protein product is CASSWTGGGEQYF.

The V gene is TRBV5-1, the J gene TRBJ2-2; D unclear. The CDR3 sequence is 16 residues long. The V gene lost 0 bases and the J gene lost 3 bases, with 12 bases spanning the gap. Germline V CDR1 and CDR2: SGHRS, YFSETQ. This CDR3 reads CASSLAWAAYTGELFF. CDR3 in DNA: TGCGCCAGCAGCTTGGCCTGGGCAGCCTACACCGGGGAGCTGTTTTTT. Full variable domain (missing parts from reference TRBV5-1 and TRBJ2-2): KAGVTQTPRYLIKTRGQQVTLSCSPISGHRSVSWYQQTPGQGLQFLFEYFSETQRNKGNFPGRFSGRQFSNSRSEMNVSTLELGDSALYLCASSLAWAAYTGELFFGEGSRLTVL.

J is TRBJ1-4 and V is TRBV4-1; D is possibly TRBD1 (6 bases). Trimming took off 4 bases at V and 3 bases at J, with 12 bases between the two ends. CDR1 is MGHRA, CDR2 YSYEKL, per germline. This CDR3 has 15 amino acids. CDR3 in DNA: TGCGCCAGCAGCCGCAGGGGATCGGCTAATGAAAAACTGTTTTTT. It translates to CASSRRGSANEKLFF.

The J gene is TRBJ2-1, the V gene TRBV7-9, with unresolved D. V shed 10 bases and J shed 10 bases, with 17 bases lying between them. The germline V gene has CDR1 SEHNR and CDR2 FQNEAQ (reference sequence). There are 12 residues in the CDR3. The CDR3 is CATQTRSVEQFF. The CDR3 DNA reads as TGTGCCACCCAGACACGATCAGTAGAGCAGTTCTTC.

V is TRBV5-1 and J is TRBJ2-1, with TRBD2 matching 9 bases. Trimming took 4 bases from V and 6 from J; bases not matched to a gene: 8. The CDR3 has 15 amino acids. Germline-derived CDR1 and CDR2 are SGHRS and YFSETQ. This CDR3 is CASSTQVAGVNEQFF. The CDR3 coding sequence is TGCGCCAGCAGCACTCAGGTAGCGGGGGTCAATGAGCAGTTCTTC. The complete variable domain, with remaining parts taken from reference TRBV5-1 and TRBJ2-1, reads KAGVTQTPRYLIKTRGQQVTLSCSPISGHRSVSWYQQTPGQGLQFLFEYFSETQRNKGNFPGRFSGRQFSNSRSEMNVSTLELGDSALYLCASSTQVAGVNEQFFGPGTRLTVL.

This chain uses TRBV18 with TRBJ1-5; TRBD1 matches at 7 bases. V lost 3 bases and J lost 3; bases outside the gene matches: 2. The germline V gene encodes CDR1 KGHSH and CDR2 LQKENI. The CDR3 spans 14 residues. The CDR3 sequence is CASSPGTDNQPQHF. The CDR3 DNA is TGTGCCAGCTCACCCGGGACAGACAATCAGCCCCAGCATTTT.

This clone was recorded a few times. The V and J genes are TRBV10-1 and TRBJ1-4, with D unresolved. CDR3 size: 12 residues. V gave up 6 bases and J gave up 6 bases, with 8 bases separating them. Germline CDR1 is WNHNN and CDR2 is SYGVQD (reference sequence). The CDR3 here is CASRSTDEKLFF. The DNA for the CDR3 is TGCGCCAGCAGGAGTACAGATGAAAAACTGTTTTTT.

The chain uses TRBV29-1 and TRBJ2-7, with D tentatively TRBD2 (5 bases). CDR1 is SQVTM, CDR2 ANQGSEA, per germline. The V gene lost 7 bases and the J gene lost 0 bases, with 22 bases spanning the gap. The CDR3 has 16 residues. For the CDR3, the DNA is TGCAGCGCCTATGGGCTCCCGGGGATCAGCTCCTACGAGCAGTACTTC. Translated: CSAYGLPGISSYEQYF.

V is TRBV4-3 and J is TRBJ2-2, with 7 bases aligning to TRBD1. Losses at the gene ends were 0 bases for V and 0 bases for J; bases not matched to a gene: 4. The CDR3 loop spans 17 amino acids. CDR1 LGHNA and CDR2 YSLEER come from the germline V gene. This chain's CDR3 is CASSQDTGTANTGELFF. CDR3 in DNA: TGCGCCAGCAGCCAAGATACCGGGACAGCGAACACCGGGGAGCTGTTTTTT.

This chain connects TRBV4-1 to TRBJ2-7; 8 bases agree with TRBD1. The CDR3 consists of 16 residues. The trim removed 0 bases at V and 0 bases at J, leaving 4 bases unmatched. Germline V gives CDR1 MGHRA, CDR2 YSYEKL. CDR3 sequence (DNA): TGCGCCAGCAGCCAAGAGACAGGGGTCAGCTCCTACGAGCAGTACTTC. Its translation: CASSQETGVSSYEQYF.

The chain recombines TRBV6-5 with TRBJ2-1, with 10 nucleotides matching TRBD2. V shed 4 bases and J 4 bases; nucleotides not matched to a gene: 7. The CDR3 extends over 16 amino acids. Germline lookup yields CDR1 MNHEY and CDR2 SVGAGI. CDR3 DNA: TGTGCCAGCAGTTGGTCACTAGCGGGGTCTTACAATGAGCAGTTCTTC. Its protein product is CASSWSLAGSYNEQFF.

The genes are TRBV5-4 and TRBJ1-1; D is perhaps TRBD1 (6 bases). This CDR3 contains 15 residues. Germline CDR1 and CDR2: SGHNT and YYREEE (reference sequence). The germline V and J ends were trimmed by 3 bases and 1 base, with 13 bases remaining between them. CDR3 region: CASSSRQVPNTEAFF. The CDR3 DNA is TGTGCCAGCAGCTCTCGACAGGTCCCGAACACTGAAGCTTTCTTT.